Listed here are 27 T cell receptor beta chains from one sample, sequenced in a study of T cells after posttransplantation cyclophosphamide. Clones were read by immunoSEQ multiplex PCR, and TCRdb kept only the in-frame ones, dropping some. The sample was found to contain 30,000 to 45,000 clones, and every one recurs. Sequencing was done on a sample of PBMCs. The source of these receptors is a girl under 18 in good health, CMV-negative, and a related stem cell transplant donor.

This clone was seen more than once but under ten times. V is TRBV28 and J is TRBJ1-6, with TRBD1 matching over 8 bases. This CDR3 is 15 amino acids long. V dropped 2 bases and J dropped 10; count of bases not matched to a gene: 7. Germline V gene sequence: CDR1 MDHEN, CDR2 SYDVKM. The CDR3 DNA reads TGTGCCAGCAGTTTAGAGGACAGGGTGAGCTCACCCCTCCACTTT. Its translation is CASSLEDRVSSPLHF.

This clone was seen more than once but under ten times. In nucleotides, the CDR3 is TGTGCCAGCACCCCCGGCGGTTCGTTCGAGCAGTACTTC. Translating gives CASTPGGSFEQYF. This chain links TRBV28 with TRBJ2-7; D uncertain. The CDR3 runs to 13 residues. Germline V lookup: CDR1 MDHEN, CDR2 SYDVKM. The ends were cut back, 7 bases at V and 6 bases at J, with 16 bases in the middle.

The chain links TRBV5-6 to TRBJ2-5; 7 positions match TRBD1. The DNA end is more similar to TRBJ2-7, so the J call may be wrong. This CDR3 region has 13 residues. Germline V gives CDR1 SGHDT, CDR2 YYEEEE. The CDR3 sequence: CASRSTGNYEQYF. Written as DNA, the CDR3 is TGTGCCAGCAGATCGACAGGGAACTACGAGCAGTACTTC.

At least ten counts were recorded for this clone. This chain joins TRBV10-1 and TRBJ1-1, with 7 bases aligning to TRBD1. V was pared by 3 bases and J by 1 base, with 2 bases of the junction left unmatched. This CDR3 is built from 14 residues. The germline CDR1 and CDR2 sequences are WNHNN and SYGVQD (reference sequence). CDR3 amino acids: CASSDRTGNTEAFF. Written as DNA, the CDR3 is TGCGCCAGCAGTGATAGGACAGGGAACACTGAAGCTTTCTTT.

This clone was observed many times. The V call is TRBV19, the J call TRBJ1-1; 7 bases agree with TRBD1. The CDR3 runs to 14 residues. Per the germline V gene, CDR1 is LNHDA and CDR2 is SQIVND (reference sequence). V was pared by 3 bases and J by 0 bases, with 1 base of the junction left unmatched. DNA of the CDR3: TGTGCCAGTAGTATGGGACAGATGAACACTGAAGCTTTCTTT. Translated: CASSMGQMNTEAFF.

The chain joins TRBV7-9 to TRBJ2-7; D perhaps matches TRBD2 (7 bases). CDR3 size: 17 residues. The germline V gene encodes CDR1 SEHNR and CDR2 FQNEAQ (reference sequence). V was clipped by 5 bases and J by 1 base, with 21 bases between them. The CDR3 DNA is TGTGCCAGCAGCCTCGGGGGGCGGGGGACTCTATCCTACGAGCAGTACTTC. This codes for CASSLGGRGTLSYEQYF.

The CDR3 loop is CAWRVQFYEQYF. The CDR3 coding sequence is TGTGCCTGGAGGGTACAGTTCTACGAGCAGTACTTC. The chain employs TRBV30 and TRBJ2-7; D remains unclear. The CDR3 has 12 amino acids. Germline V gene lookup returns CDR1 GTSNPN and CDR2 SVGIG (reference sequence). Trimming cost V 3 bases and J 3 bases, with 9 bases left between them.

This clone was seen a few times. This sequence joins TRBV28 and TRBJ1-2; tentative D call: TRBD1 (5 bases). This CDR3 comprises 14 residues. The V gene lost 7 bases and the J gene lost 4 bases, with 16 bases spanning the gap. Germline loops: CDR1 MDHEN, CDR2 SYDVKM. CDR3 DNA sequence: TGTGCCAGCACTCCCCTGGGGCGCGGCTATGGCTACACCTTC. Its translation is CASTPLGRGYGYTF.

This clone was seen repeatedly, ten times or more. The V call is TRBV9, the J call TRBJ2-5; D perhaps matches TRBD1 (6 bases). Deletions cut 3 bases from V and 5 bases from J, with 17 bases between. There are 15 residues in the CDR3. The germline V gene has CDR1 SGDLS and CDR2 YYNGEE. The CDR3 DNA is TGTGCCAGCAGCGCCCGACCTACAGGGTTGGAGACCCAGTACTTC. It is translated as CASSARPTGLETQYF.

This clone was seen ten or more times. The rearrangement joins TRBV4-2 to TRBJ2-7; maybe TRBD1 (5 bases). Germline V gene lookup returns CDR1 LGHNA and CDR2 YNFKEQ. Trimming left V 2 bases short and J 4 bases short, with 6 bases between. The CDR3 length is 12 residues. The CDR3 DNA follows: TGTGCCAGCAGCCAAAACAGGTACGAGCAGTACTTC. Protein: CASSQNRYEQYF.

This clone was detected a few times. This chain joins TRBV7-3 and TRBJ1-2; D remains unclear. Looked up from germline, CDR1 is SGHTA and CDR2 is FQGTGA. This CDR3 contains 15 residues. Trimming removed 1 base from V and 3 bases from J, with 12 bases in between. The CDR3 spells CASSLRGSPYYGYTF. DNA for the CDR3: TGTGCCAGCAGCTTAAGAGGGTCCCCCTACTATGGCTACACCTTC.

This clone has ten or more counts. The V call is TRBV5-6, the J call TRBJ2-7; 7 bases fit TRBD2. V trimming: 1 base; J trimming: 3 bases; junction bases outside the gene matches: 4. Germline V gene lookup returns CDR1 SGHDT and CDR2 YYEEEE. This CDR3 comprises 14 residues. The CDR3 protein is CASSLLSGHYEQYF. CDR3 nucleotides: TGTGCCAGCAGCTTGCTTAGCGGGCACTACGAGCAGTACTTC.

This rearrangement joins TRBV2 to TRBJ2-1; TRBD2 aligns across 10 bases. The J segment lost 7 bases and the V segment lost 8 bases, leaving 14 bases of the junction unmatched. The CDR3 contains 16 residues. From germline, CDR1 is SNHLY and CDR2 FYNNEI. The CDR3 region is CASHMPAAGGMNEQFF. The CDR3 DNA follows: TGTGCCAGCCATATGCCGGCAGCGGGAGGGATGAATGAGCAGTTCTTC.

In its sample, this clone was seen many times. The CDR3 DNA sequence: TGTGCCAATTCCGGGACACAGAGCACCGGGGAGCTGTTTTTT. This codes for CANSGTQSTGELFF. J is TRBJ2-2 and V is TRBV19; D may be TRBD1 (6 bases). V lost 10 bases, J lost 4 bases, and 16 bases lay in between. The CDR3 spans 14 residues. Germline loops: CDR1 LNHDA, CDR2 SQIVND (reference sequence).

This sequence joins TRBV5-1 and TRBJ2-1; 9 bases map to TRBD1. Germline V gene data show CDR1 as SGHRS and CDR2 as YFSETQ. The CDR3 runs to 13 residues. J gave up 10 bases and V 5 bases, and 7 bases lay outside the gene matches. CDR3 loop: CASRGTGRNEQFF. In DNA form, the CDR3 reads TGCGCCAGCAGGGGGACAGGGAGAAACGAGCAGTTCTTC. Complete variable domain (other parts from reference TRBV5-1 and TRBJ2-1): KAGVTQTPRYLIKTRGQQVTLSCSPISGHRSVSWYQQTPGQGLQFLFEYFSETQRNKGNFPGRFSGRQFSNSRSEMNVSTLELGDSALYLCASRGTGRNEQFFGPGTRLTVL.

This chain connects TRBV5-8 to TRBJ2-1; 11 positions match TRBD1. The CDR3 extends over 15 amino acids. The J segment lost 8 bases and the V segment lost 0 bases, leaving 4 bases of the junction unmatched. Germline V CDR1 and CDR2: SGHTS, YDEGEE. The CDR3 protein is CASSLAGQGADEQFF. The DNA of the CDR3 is TGTGCCAGCAGCTTGGCTGGACAGGGGGCGGATGAGCAGTTCTTC.

This clone has a handful of counts. The chain links TRBV9 to TRBJ2-3, with D tentatively TRBD2 (5 bases). The germline gives CDR1 SGDLS, CDR2 YYNGEE. The ends were cut back, 0 bases at V and 0 bases at J, with 8 bases in the middle. This CDR3 contains 15 residues. The CDR3 DNA is TGTGCCAGCAGCGTAGGGGAGCGGAGCACAGATACGCAGTATTTT. It encodes CASSVGERSTDTQYF.

This chain uses TRBV6-5 with TRBJ1-2; D is possibly TRBD1 (5 bases). The CDR3 has 16 amino acids. The V end was cut by 2 bases, the J end by 4 bases, with 17 bases between. CDR1 is MNHEY and CDR2 is SVGAGI in the germline V gene. For the CDR3, the DNA is TGTGCCAGCAGTTACCAGGACACCTCATTCTTCTATGGCTACACCTTC. Translating gives CASSYQDTSFFYGYTF.

The chain recombines TRBV7-3 with TRBJ1-1; D is uncertain. With 1 base removed from V and 3 bases from J, the gap between germline ends came to 6 bases. The CDR3 spans 13 residues. Germline V gene data show CDR1 as SGHTA and CDR2 as FQGTGA. In nucleotides, the CDR3 is TGTGCCAGCAGCTTAAACAAAGACACTGAAGCTTTCTTT. Encoded protein: CASSLNKDTEAFF.

This clone was observed at least ten times. The chain recombines TRBV9 with TRBJ1-2; possible D gene TRBD1, 6 bases. This CDR3 spans 15 amino acids. V shed 0 bases and J shed 2 bases, with 11 bases lying between them. Germline lookup yields CDR1 SGDLS and CDR2 YYNGEE. This CDR3 is CASSVALGANYGYTF. The CDR3 DNA reads as TGTGCCAGCAGCGTAGCTCTGGGGGCCAACTATGGCTACACCTTC.

This clone was counted ten times or more. The CDR3 sequence: CASSDTTPSGANVLTF. Written as DNA, the CDR3 is TGTGCCAGCAGTGACACAACCCCCTCTGGGGCCAACGTCCTGACTTTC. The rearrangement uses TRBV6-4 and TRBJ2-6; unclear D gene. The germline V gene has CDR1 MRHNA and CDR2 SNTAGT. V was clipped by 2 bases and J by 0 bases, with 8 bases between them. The CDR3 spans 16 residues.

This clone was counted at least ten times. The rearrangement uses TRBV11-3 and TRBJ2-3; the D is unclear. CDR1 and CDR2 (germline): SGHNT, YENEEA. Trimming removed 5 bases from V and 0 bases from J, with 3 bases in between. The CDR3 has 12 residues. The CDR3 region has the DNA TGTGCCAGCAGCCCTAGCACAGATACGCAGTATTTT. Amino acid sequence: CASSPSTDTQYF.

This clone was seen repeatedly, ten times or more. The J gene is TRBJ2-1, the V gene TRBV6-6; D is perhaps TRBD2 (7 bases). Germline V gene sequence: CDR1 MNHNY, CDR2 SVGAGI (reference sequence). V was cut by 6 bases and J by 6 bases, with 18 bases left in between. The CDR3 covers 15 residues. In DNA, the CDR3 is TGTGCCAGCAGCGGGGGGCGCATAGTTCCCAATGAGCAGTTCTTC. Its protein product is CASSGGRIVPNEQFF.

This clone was seen ten or more times. V gene TRBV6-6 combines with J gene TRBJ1-1; D uncertain. Trimming left V 2 bases short and J 4 bases short, with 5 bases between. The germline CDR1 and CDR2 sequences are MNHNY and SVGAGI (reference sequence). The CDR3 loop spans 12 amino acids. The CDR3 loop reads CASSYPSTEAFF. CDR3 DNA: TGTGCCAGCAGTTACCCCAGCACTGAAGCTTTCTTT.

This clone has at least ten counts. This sequence joins TRBV18 and TRBJ1-2; 9 nucleotides agree with TRBD1. The CDR3 consists of 13 residues. The germline V gene encodes CDR1 KGHSH and CDR2 LQKENI. The ends lost 1 base at V and 6 bases at J; junction bases unmatched: 0. The DNA of the CDR3 is TGTGCCAGCTCACCACGGACAGGGGATGGCTACACCTTC. Translation: CASSPRTGDGYTF.

This clone occurred a few times. The rearrangement links TRBV28 to TRBJ1-1; D is possibly TRBD1 (6 bases). Looked up from germline, CDR1 is MDHEN and CDR2 is SYDVKM. This CDR3 is 15 amino acids long. The V gene lost 2 bases and the J gene lost 4 bases, with 14 bases spanning the gap. The CDR3 DNA reads TGTGCCAGCAGTTTAACAGGGTTTCGGGGCACTGAAGCTTTCTTT. It encodes CASSLTGFRGTEAFF.

This clone was seen repeatedly, ten times or more. V and J are TRBV7-9 and TRBJ2-7; the D gene is possibly TRBD2 (6 bases). The CDR3 contains 15 residues. Trimming took off 5 bases at V and 2 bases at J, with 16 bases between the two ends. Germline lookup yields CDR1 SEHNR and CDR2 FQNEAQ (reference sequence). CDR3 residues: CASSPRAGRPYEQYF. CDR3 coding DNA: TGTGCCAGCAGCCCCCGGGCAGGGAGGCCCTACGAGCAGTACTTC.